This T cell receptor (beta chain) emerged from a study of T cells in Graves' hyperthyroidism and ophthalmopathy. This clonotype was found many times. What it binds is unknown. Between the trimmed V and J ends, which lost 2 bases and 0 bases, there was a span of 8 bases. CDR1 and CDR2 (germline): LNHDA, SQIVND (reference sequence). The length of the CDR3 is 15 residues. Inclusion characteristics of ophthalmopathy patients comprised a Clinical Activity Score of at least 3, a NOSPECS grade of at least 4, and duration under 3 months. RNA transcripts yielded amplified TCR beta CDR3 regions. In the first-round RT-PCR of the TCR CDR3, the HTBI primer set was used. TCRdb used MiXCR to reprocess the multiplex PCR reads, holding one entry per CDR3 protein. The sample records 640,000 or so distinct CDR3 sequences, 14% to 15% being singletons. The study, taken as a whole, reports: Before onset, by a median of 6.5 months, the model predicted ophthalmopathy.

The sequence derives from a woman aged 40 to 50 with Graves' ophthalmopathy. Specimen: blood. The chain is built from TRBV19 and TRBJ1-5; tentatively, D is TRBD1 (5 bases). Here the CDR3 DNA reads TGTGCCAGTAGTATATTCAGGGATAGCAATCAGCCCCAGCATTTT. Encoded protein: CASSIFRDSNQPQHF.